The sample holds many counts of the clone carrying this TCR beta chain. TCRdb re-called the 5' RACE reads through MiXCR, storing one row per CDR3 protein. The table has roughly 45,000 distinct CDR3 sequences, 6.8% seen once; the top ten hold 14% to 15%. The CDR3 is made up of 13 amino acids. The junction had 4 bases not matched to a gene; V was cut back by 6 bases and J by 8 bases. Germline V lookup: CDR1 SGDLS, CDR2 YYNGEE. This entry comes from a study of T cells after yellow fever vaccination. Findings and limits, study-wide: Booster samples showed a return of most primary-vaccination clones (around 96% CD4, over 70% CD8). High-abundance clonotypes from the bulk population could contaminate FACS-sorted repertoires. Some clonotypes, a small share, were shared between CD4 and CD8 compartments.

The J gene is TRBJ2-2, the V gene TRBV9, with 10 positions matching TRBD2. The input for sequencing was CD8+ T cells not binding an NS4B(214-222) dextramer, sorted from PBMCs, taken 45 days after the yellow fever booster vaccination. This TCR derives from a man aged 25-45 years who received the YFV17D yellow fever vaccine. CDR3 sequence reads: CASTSSGRGELFF. The CDR3 nucleotides are TGTGCCAGCACGTCTAGCGGGAGAGGGGAGCTGTTTTTT.